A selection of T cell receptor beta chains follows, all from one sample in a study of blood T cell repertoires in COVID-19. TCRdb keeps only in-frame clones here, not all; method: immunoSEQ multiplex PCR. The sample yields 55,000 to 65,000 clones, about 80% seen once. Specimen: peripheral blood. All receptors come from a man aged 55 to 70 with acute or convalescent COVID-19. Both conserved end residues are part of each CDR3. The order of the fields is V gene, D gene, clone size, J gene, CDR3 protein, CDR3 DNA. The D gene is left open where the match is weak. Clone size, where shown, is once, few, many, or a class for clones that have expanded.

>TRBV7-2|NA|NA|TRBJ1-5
CASSHTAGGYSNQPQHF
TGTGCCAGCAGCCACACCGCCGGGGGTTATAGCAATCAGCCCCAGCATTTT
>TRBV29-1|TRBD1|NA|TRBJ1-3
CSVDGTTGASGNTIYF
TGCAGCGTTGACGGGACGACAGGGGCCTCTGGAAACACCATATATTTT
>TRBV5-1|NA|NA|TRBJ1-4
CASSQLKNEKLFF
TGCGCCAGCAGCCAACTTAAAAATGAAAAACTGTTTTTT
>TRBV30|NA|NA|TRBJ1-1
CAWSVGAGKAFF
TGTGCCTGGAGTGTTGGGGCGGGGAAAGCTTTCTTT
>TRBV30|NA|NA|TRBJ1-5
CAWSLGQPHQPQHF
TGTGCCTGGAGTCTAGGACAGCCCCATCAGCCCCAGCATTTT
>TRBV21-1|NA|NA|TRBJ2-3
CASSKDSDTQYF
TGTGCCAGCAGCAAAGACTCCGATACGCAGTATTTT
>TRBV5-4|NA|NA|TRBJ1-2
CASSLDRHDYGYTF
TGTGCCAGCAGCTTGGACCGACACGACTATGGCTACACCTTC
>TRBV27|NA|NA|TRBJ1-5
CASSPSGVGQPQHF
TGTGCCAGCAGTCCCTCGGGGGTAGGTCAGCCCCAGCATTTT
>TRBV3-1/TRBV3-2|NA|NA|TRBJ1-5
CASSQDRGSPQHF
TGTGCCAGCAGCCAAGATCGCGGCTCGCCCCAGCATTTT
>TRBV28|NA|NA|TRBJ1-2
CASSPRYGYTF
TGTGCCAGCAGCCCCCGCTATGGCTACACCTTC
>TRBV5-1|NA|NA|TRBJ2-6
CASRSISGANVLTF
TGCGCCAGCAGGAGTATTTCCGGGGCCAACGTCCTGACTTTC
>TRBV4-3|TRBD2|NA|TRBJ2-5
CASSQGQREFGETQYF
TGCGCCAGCAGCCAAGGGCAGCGGGAGTTCGGAGAGACCCAGTACTTC
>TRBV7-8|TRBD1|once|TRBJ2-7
CASSLTRDRGLREQYF
TGTGCCAGCAGCTTAACCCGGGACAGGGGGCTCCGCGAGCAGTACTTC
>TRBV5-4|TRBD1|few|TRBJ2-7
CASSRDRDEQYF
TGTGCCAGCAGCCGGGACAGGGACGAGCAGTACTTC
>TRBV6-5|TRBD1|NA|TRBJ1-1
CASSYSRQGAYTEAFF
TGTGCCAGCAGTTACTCTAGACAGGGGGCATACACTGAAGCTTTCTTT
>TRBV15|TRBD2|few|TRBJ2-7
CATSPGTSSYEQYF
TGTGCCACCAGTCCCGGGACTAGTTCCTACGAGCAGTACTTC